Listed below are T cell receptor beta chains from one sample, sequenced in a study of T cell repertoires in cytomegalovirus infection. Their antigens are not known. TCRdb used MiXCR to reprocess the reads, holding one entry per CDR3 protein. This repertoire shows more than 250,000 distinct CDR3 sequences, around 25% found once; its top ten account for roughly 13%. Source: cultured PBMCs, taken from culture after CMV antigen stimulation. The receptors derive from a human donor in good health (CMV status not recorded). Some clones in this sample may be carry-over from other donors' samples. Both conserved end residues are part of each CDR3. The order of the fields is V gene, J gene, clone size, CDR3 protein. Only some rows state a clone size, as once, few, many or a class for expanded clones.

V: TRBV20-1
J: TRBJ2-2
size: -
CDR3: CSARGGVTGELFF

V: TRBV11-2
J: TRBJ2-5
size: few
CDR3: CASSELTGEETQYF

V: TRBV6-1
J: TRBJ2-5
size: few
CDR3: CASSYQGGETQYF

V: TRBV7-9
J: TRBJ2-7
size: -
CDR3: CASSRTSSDSYEQYF

V: TRBV11-3
J: TRBJ1-1
size: -
CDR3: CASSFEGTEAFF

V: TRBV29-1
J: TRBJ2-2
size: -
CDR3: CSVDPGQGGTGELFF

V: TRBV4-3
J: TRBJ2-1
size: -
CDR3: CASSQDGTSGEVMYEQFF

V: TRBV20-1
J: TRBJ2-3
size: -
CDR3: CSARSRPFLTDTQYF

V: TRBV20-1
J: TRBJ2-5
size: few
CDR3: CSAVSGASGRKTQYF

V: TRBV6-2/TRBV6-3
J: TRBJ2-7
size: -
CDR3: CASSYSQGRYEQYF

V: TRBV7-2
J: TRBJ2-1
size: -
CDR3: CASSLFVASNEQFF

V: TRBV5-1
J: TRBJ1-1
size: few
CDR3: CASSLLVPGQGAANTEAFF

V: TRBV18
J: TRBJ2-1
size: -
CDR3: CASSPLDRDEQFF

V: TRBV7-2
J: TRBJ1-1
size: once
CDR3: CASSLGEDTESFF

V: TRBV6-1
J: TRBJ2-7
size: many
CDR3: CASNVRPTGTISYEQYF

V: TRBV7-2
J: TRBJ2-2
size: -
CDR3: CASSLGGGNTGELFF

V: TRBV7-8
J: TRBJ1-5
size: many
CDR3: CASSPGTARNQPQHF

V: TRBV7-2
J: TRBJ1-2
size: few
CDR3: CASSQDGLGTDETF

V: TRBV7-2
J: TRBJ2-3
size: few
CDR3: CASSPNRGGPTDTQYF

V: TRBV29-1
J: TRBJ2-3
size: few
CDR3: CSAYIAGVGTDTQYF

V: TRBV19
J: TRBJ2-5
size: few
CDR3: CATSGTGEETQYF

V: TRBV20-1
J: TRBJ2-3
size: -
CDR3: CSARGGAGTQYF

V: TRBV28
J: TRBJ1-4
size: few
CDR3: CASSPVGGRFGQASYEKLFF

V: TRBV12-5
J: TRBJ2-1
size: -
CDR3: CASGLGDSIYNEQFF

V: TRBV7-3
J: TRBJ1-1
size: -
CDR3: CASSTGPGGGTEAFF

V: TRBV25-1
J: TRBJ2-7
size: once
CDR3: CASGGASGPYEQYF

V: TRBV2
J: TRBJ2-3
size: -
CDR3: CASSPALGHYVDTQYF

V: TRBV5-1
J: TRBJ1-2
size: few
CDR3: CASSFAVPGQPNYGYTF

V: TRBV7-2
J: TRBJ1-1
size: many
CDR3: CASREFVGATEAFF

V: TRBV7-9
J: TRBJ2-1
size: -
CDR3: CASSLTSGADEQFF

V: TRBV19
J: TRBJ2-1
size: -
CDR3: CASSIGQGTNNEQFF

V: TRBV12-3/TRBV12-4
J: TRBJ1-5
size: -
CDR3: CASSLRGDDQPQHF

V: TRBV7-2
J: TRBJ2-5
size: many
CDR3: CASSTTSGSLETQYF

V: TRBV6-2/TRBV6-3
J: TRBJ2-7
size: -
CDR3: CASSYRTGGFYEQYF

V: TRBV7-2
J: TRBJ2-3
size: -
CDR3: CASSLARGTSGRALTDTQYF

V: TRBV4-1
J: TRBJ2-5
size: few
CDR3: CASSQEGTRVETQYF

V: TRBV6-2/TRBV6-3
J: TRBJ1-2
size: -
CDR3: CASSKGTDRSNYGYTF

V: TRBV5-1
J: TRBJ2-1
size: few
CDR3: CASSLIGGYNEQFF

V: TRBV7-2
J: TRBJ2-5
size: -
CDR3: CASSGVYQETQYF

V: TRBV7-6
J: TRBJ2-1
size: -
CDR3: CASSLGRPDEQFF

V: TRBV19
J: TRBJ2-1
size: -
CDR3: CASSIGAGRGYNEQFF

V: TRBV12-3/TRBV12-4
J: TRBJ1-2
size: few
CDR3: CASRYSSQLRGYTF

V: TRBV20-1
J: TRBJ2-1
size: -
CDR3: CSARGGREGLHNEQFF

V: TRBV27
J: TRBJ1-1
size: few
CDR3: CASTRKGGNYPADTEAFF

V: TRBV12-3/TRBV12-4
J: TRBJ1-6
size: -
CDR3: CASSSNPYNSPLHF

V: TRBV7-2
J: TRBJ2-1
size: few
CDR3: CASSWSGGGNEQFF

V: TRBV7-9
J: TRBJ2-4
size: -
CDR3: CASSTGTGRGYF

V: TRBV7-2
J: TRBJ1-2
size: many
CDR3: CASSFQGSNYGYTF

V: TRBV19
J: TRBJ2-7
size: few
CDR3: CASSISLADYEQYF

V: TRBV6-2/TRBV6-3
J: TRBJ2-3
size: few
CDR3: CASQSGSADTQYF

V: TRBV6-1
J: TRBJ2-1
size: many
CDR3: CASSELSGSYNEQFF

V: TRBV5-4
J: TRBJ2-1
size: many
CDR3: CASSLGATSGHNNEQFF

V: TRBV5-4
J: TRBJ2-2
size: few
CDR3: CASSFSGVNTGELFF

V: TRBV2
J: TRBJ1-1
size: -
CDR3: CASRAEGGQTEAFF

V: TRBV7-8
J: TRBJ1-6
size: -
CDR3: CASSIGQGPDSPLHF

V: TRBV7-9
J: TRBJ2-1
size: many
CDR3: CASSTSTLYNEQFF

V: TRBV11-3
J: TRBJ2-5
size: many
CDR3: CASSLAGAYQETQYF

V: TRBV7-9
J: TRBJ2-1
size: few
CDR3: CASRAGTSGRTYNEQFF

V: TRBV5-4
J: TRBJ2-7
size: few
CDR3: CASSGGGTVYEQYF